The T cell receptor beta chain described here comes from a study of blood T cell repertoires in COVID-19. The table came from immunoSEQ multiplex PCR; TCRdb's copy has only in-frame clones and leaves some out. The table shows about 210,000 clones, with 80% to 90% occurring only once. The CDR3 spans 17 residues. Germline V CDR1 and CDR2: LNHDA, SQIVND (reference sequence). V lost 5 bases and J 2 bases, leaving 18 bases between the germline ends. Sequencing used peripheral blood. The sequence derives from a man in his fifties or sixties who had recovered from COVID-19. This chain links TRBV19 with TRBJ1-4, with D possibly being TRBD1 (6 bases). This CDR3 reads CASSSQQGRATNEKLFF. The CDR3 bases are TGTGCCAGTAGTTCACAACAGGGAAGGGCCACTAATGAAAAACTGTTTTTT.